A selection of T cell receptor beta chains follows, all from one sample in a study of cytomegalovirus exposure and HLA in healthy donors. Only in-frame clones appear in the TCRdb table, and some are missing; sequencing was by immunoSEQ multiplex PCR. The table records about 94,000 clones, around 8% of them present only once. The sample consisted of PBMCs. The receptors originated from a man in his forties or fifties in good health and CMV-seronegative. Each CDR3 is given with its conserved first and last residue. A D gene is named only where the DNA matches it firmly. Not all rows give a size; the values are once, few, many and, for expanded clones, a class.

TRBV7-3	few	TRBD1	TRBJ2-2	CASSLTHLRGTGNTGELFF	TGTGCCAGCAGCTTAACCCACTTGCGAGGGACAGGGAACACCGGGGAGCTGTTTTTT
TRBV11-2	.	.	TRBJ1-1	CASSLGGDTEAFF	TGTGCCAGCAGCCTAGGGGGGGACACTGAAGCTTTCTTT
TRBV28	few	TRBD1	TRBJ1-1	CASQSGQGDTEAFF	TGTGCCAGCCAGTCAGGGCAGGGGGACACTGAAGCTTTCTTT
TRBV7-3	few	TRBD2	TRBJ2-3	CASSLASGRSNTQYF	TGTGCCAGCAGCTTGGCTAGCGGGAGGTCTAATACGCAGTATTTT
TRBV20-1	.	.	TRBJ2-4	CSARDRNIQYF	TGCAGTGCTAGAGATCGGAACATTCAGTACTTC
TRBV7-9	.	.	TRBJ1-4	CASSPWEATNEKLFF	TGTGCCAGCAGCCCCTGGGAGGCAACTAATGAAAAACTGTTTTTT
TRBV7-9	.	TRBD1	TRBJ1-6	CASSLGQGWSPLHF	TGTGCCAGCAGCTTAGGACAGGGTTGGTCACCCCTCCACTTT
TRBV27	.	TRBD1	TRBJ2-7	CASQTGSDEQYF	TGTGCCAGCCAGACAGGGTCCGACGAGCAGTACTTC
TRBV9	.	TRBD1	TRBJ1-2	CASSVAPDRNYGYTF	TGTGCCAGCAGCGTAGCCCCGGACAGGAACTATGGCTACACCTTC
TRBV27	few	TRBD1	TRBJ2-7	CASSQARGRSYEQYF	TGTGCCAGCAGCCAAGCCAGGGGGCGAAGCTACGAGCAGTACTTC
TRBV19	.	.	TRBJ2-7	CASSIVWTGVQYF	TGTGCCAGTAGTATCGTTTGGACTGGCGTGCAGTACTTC
TRBV5-1	few	.	TRBJ1-1	CASSQDDSRAFF	TGCGCCAGCAGCCAAGATGACAGTCGGGCTTTCTTT
TRBV7-2	.	.	TRBJ2-7	CASSPHRWPEQYF	TGTGCCAGCAGCCCCCACAGGTGGCCCGAGCAGTACTTC
TRBV29-1	.	TRBD2	TRBJ2-3	CSVSPGGGTDTQYF	TGCAGCGTCAGCCCGGGGGGAGGGACAGATACGCAGTATTTT
TRBV27	few	.	TRBJ2-7	CASSFRGDEQYF	TGTGCCAGCAGTTTCAGGGGCGACGAGCAGTACTTC
TRBV7-2	few	TRBD1	TRBJ1-2	CASSPQTGTDYGYTF	TGTGCCAGCAGCCCCCAAACCGGGACAGACTATGGCTACACCTTC
TRBV7-8	.	.	TRBJ1-3	CASSLIWTISGNTIYF	TGTGCCAGCAGCTTAATATGGACAATCTCTGGAAACACCATATATTTT
TRBV30	few	TRBD2	TRBJ2-4	CAWSRLAGNLAKNIQYF	TGTGCCTGGAGTCGTCTAGCGGGAAACCTAGCCAAAAACATTCAGTACTTC
TRBV28	few	.	TRBJ1-3	CASSLWASSGNTIYF	TGTGCCAGCAGTCTTTGGGCCAGCTCTGGAAACACCATATATTTT
TRBV10-1	few	TRBD2	TRBJ2-7	CASSGGGGASYEQYF	TGCGCCAGCAGTGGAGGCGGGGGGGCCTCCTACGAGCAGTACTTC
TRBV21-1	few	.	TRBJ2-7	CASLAQGARSEQYF	TGTGCCAGCCTCGCCCAGGGGGCGCGGAGCGAGCAGTACTTC
TRBV30	few	TRBD2	TRBJ2-1	CAWIRGTSGTNNEQFF	TGTGCCTGGATCCGTGGGACTAGCGGGACAAACAATGAGCAGTTCTTC
TRBV6-4	few	.	TRBJ2-2	CASRDRNTGELFF	TGTGCCAGCAGAGACCGTAACACCGGGGAGCTGTTTTTT
TRBV6-1	few	.	TRBJ1-6	CASSEPNSNSPLPF	TGTGCCAGCAGTGAACCGAATTCTAATTCACCCCTCCCCTTT
TRBV7-9	.	.	TRBJ1-3	CASSARGGAATNTIYF	TGTGCCAGCAGCGCCCGGGGAGGGGCCGCAACGAACACCATATATTTT
TRBV5-8	.	TRBD1	TRBJ1-2	CASSSTGVDLYGYTF	TGTGCCAGCAGCTCGACAGGGGTAGATCTCTATGGCTACACCTTC
TRBV5-3	few	.	TRBJ1-1	CARSWWWSTEAFF	TGTGCCAGAAGCTGGTGGTGGAGCACTGAAGCTTTCTTT
TRBV27	.	TRBD1	TRBJ1-6	CASSFGGTGTLDSPLHF	TGTGCCAGCAGTTTCGGGGGGACAGGGACGTTGGATTCACCCCTCCACTTT
TRBV6-6	few	.	TRBJ2-7	CASSYSGQGYEQYF	TGTGCCAGCAGTTACTCGGGCCAGGGCTACGAGCAGTACTTC
TRBV5-6	few	.	TRBJ1-2	CASSLPPGSGYTF	TGTGCCAGCAGCTTGCCCCCCGGGTCTGGCTACACCTTC
TRBV5-1	few	TRBD2	TRBJ2-7	CASSLQRGRDEQYF	TGCGCCAGCAGCTTGCAGCGGGGTAGAGACGAGCAGTACTTC
TRBV18	few	.	TRBJ1-3	CASSPVDSGNTIYF	TGTGCCAGCTCACCAGTAGACTCTGGAAACACCATATATTTT
TRBV6-4	few	.	TRBJ2-6	CARRRGTGANVLTF	TGTGCCAGACGAAGGGGGACTGGGGCCAACGTCCTGACTTTC
TRBV7-2	few	TRBD1	TRBJ2-7	CASSNPERTGRTNEQYF	TGTGCCAGCAGCAATCCGGAACGGACAGGGAGAACCAACGAGCAGTACTTC
TRBV5-6	few	TRBD1	TRBJ1-4	CASSIGDRETEKLFF	TGTGCCAGCAGCATTGGGGACAGGGAGACCGAAAAACTGTTTTTT
TRBV18	.	.	TRBJ1-1	CASSLDQGSLGTEAFF	TGTGCCAGCTCACTTGATCAGGGCAGTTTGGGCACTGAAGCTTTCTTT
TRBV9	few	.	TRBJ1-1	CASSVDMPRDTRGVAFF	TGTGCCAGCAGCGTAGATATGCCCCGGGACACCCGAGGGGTAGCTTTCTTT
TRBV7-2	few	.	TRBJ2-7	CASSSNLPHEQYF	TGTGCCAGCAGCTCTAACCTCCCCCACGAGCAGTACTTC
TRBV10-1	few	.	TRBJ2-7	CASSEGSRDTSYEQYF	TGCGCCAGCAGTGAAGGGTCCCGGGACACATCCTACGAGCAGTACTTC
TRBV6-1	.	.	TRBJ1-5	CASARETRNQPQHF	TGTGCCAGCGCCCGGGAGACCCGCAATCAGCCCCAGCATTTT
TRBV5-1	.	.	TRBJ2-2	CASSWGGSGELFF	TGCGCCAGCAGCTGGGGGGGCAGCGGGGAGCTGTTTTTT
TRBV7-2	few	.	TRBJ2-2	CASSARGLAPGELFF	TGTGCCAGCAGCGCGAGAGGGCTAGCGCCCGGGGAGCTGTTTTTT
TRBV11-2	.	.	TRBJ1-3	CASRTQWATGNTIYF	TGTGCCAGCAGAACCCAATGGGCGACTGGAAACACCATATATTTT
TRBV6-1	.	.	TRBJ1-1	CASSIKANTEAFF	TGTGCCAGCTCAATAAAAGCGAACACTGAAGCTTTCTTT
TRBV6-4	few	.	TRBJ1-2	CASSDGAERAGYPF	TGTGCCAGCAGTGATGGGGCCGAGAGAGCTGGCTACCCCTTC
TRBV30	.	.	TRBJ1-6	CAWGRENSPLHF	TGTGCCTGGGGGAGGGAGAATTCACCCCTCCACTTT
TRBV6-5	.	.	TRBJ2-6	CASSYDGGAGANVLTF	TGTGCCAGCAGTTACGACGGAGGAGCCGGGGCCAACGTCCTGACTTTC
TRBV7-9	few	.	TRBJ2-3	CASSLSSDTQYF	TGTGCCAGCAGCCTATCATCAGATACGCAGTATTTT
TRBV11-2	few	.	TRBJ2-7	CASSLGGAFAGYYEQYF	TGTGCCAGCAGCTTAGGAGGGGCCTTCGCGGGGTATTACGAGCAGTACTTC
TRBV15	.	.	TRBJ2-7	CATNQGVDSYEQYF	TGTGCCACCAATCAAGGGGTCGACTCCTACGAGCAGTACTTC